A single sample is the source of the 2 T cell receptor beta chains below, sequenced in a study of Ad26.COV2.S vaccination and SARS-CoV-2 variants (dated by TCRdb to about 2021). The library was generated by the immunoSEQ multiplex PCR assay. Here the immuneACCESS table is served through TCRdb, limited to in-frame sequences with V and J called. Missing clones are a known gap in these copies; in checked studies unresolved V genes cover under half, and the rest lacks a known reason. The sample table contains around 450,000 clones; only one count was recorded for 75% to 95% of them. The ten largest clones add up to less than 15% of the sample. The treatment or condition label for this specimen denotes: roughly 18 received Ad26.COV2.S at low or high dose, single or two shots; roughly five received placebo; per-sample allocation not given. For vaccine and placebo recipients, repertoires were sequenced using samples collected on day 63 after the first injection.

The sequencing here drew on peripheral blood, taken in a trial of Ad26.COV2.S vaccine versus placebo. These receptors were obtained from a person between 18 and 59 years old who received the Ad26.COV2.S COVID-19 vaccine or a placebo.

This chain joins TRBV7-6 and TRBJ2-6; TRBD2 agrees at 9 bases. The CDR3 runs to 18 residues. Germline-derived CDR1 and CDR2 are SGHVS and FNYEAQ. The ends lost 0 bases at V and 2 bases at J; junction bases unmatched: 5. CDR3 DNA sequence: TGTGCCAGCAGCTTAGCTAGCGGGAGCAGCCCTGGGGCCAACGTCCTGACTTTC. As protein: CASSLASGSSPGANVLTF.

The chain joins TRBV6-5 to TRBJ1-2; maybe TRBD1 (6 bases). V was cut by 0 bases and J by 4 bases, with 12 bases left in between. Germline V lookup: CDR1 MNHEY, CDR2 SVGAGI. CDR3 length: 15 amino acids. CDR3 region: CASSYSVQGGYGYTF. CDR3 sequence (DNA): TGTGCCAGCAGTTACTCTGTACAGGGTGGCTATGGCTACACCTTC.